What follows describes a single TCR beta chain. The antigen is not known. The sample is drawn from a study of blood T cells in healthy people across ages. Study observations and caveats: Naive T cell percentage showed a strong correlation with the diversity of TCR beta. For the donors, CMV status was unknown and possibly confounded expanded clonotype changes. Greater diversity and more naive CD4+ cells were seen in long-lived donors than in aged donors.

The CDR3 is made up of 19 amino acids. The germline gives CDR1 MNHEY, CDR2 SVGEGT. V dropped 6 bases and J dropped 0 bases, with 24 bases sitting between them. The authors ran a second PCR of roughly 6 to 11 cycles using a sample-barcoded 5' primer and a J-beta primer mix. Each CDR3 protein is one row after TCRdb ran MiXCR on the 5' RACE reads. Seen here are 1.5 million to 2 million distinct CDR3 sequences, 49% observed once, and the top ten hold less than 2.5%. Extractions gave at least 6 micrograms of total RNA per sample. The specimen was blood. This receptor was identified in a woman aged 40 to 50 in good health. The rearrangement joins TRBV6-2 or TRBV6-3 to TRBJ2-4; no definite D call. For the CDR3, the DNA is TGTGCCAGCAGCCTTCTGAGTTATGAGAAAGGCCAAGCCAAAAACATTCAGTACTTC. This sequence encodes CASSLLSYEKGQAKNIQYF.